This T cell receptor beta chain comes out of a study of blood T cells in healthy people across ages. Points from the study as a whole: Older individuals had lower TCR beta diversity per million T cells (the decline was roughly linear).

Per germline, CDR1 LGHDT and CDR2 YNNKEL (reference sequence). Trimming removed 0 bases at V and 0 bases at J, with 6 bases between. This CDR3 spans 15 amino acids. This clonotype has more than one count but fewer than ten. Its antigen remains unidentified. Combining a sample-barcoded 5' primer with a J-beta primer mix, a second PCR ran for roughly 7 to 12 cycles. TCRdb processed the 5' RACE reads anew with MiXCR; each CDR3 protein has one entry. This table holds around 2 million distinct CDR3 sequences, 35% to 50% found once. This TCR came from a human donor in good health. V and J are TRBV3-1 and TRBJ1-5; D might be TRBD1 (5 bases). Sequencing was done on a sample of blood. This CDR3 is CASSQDGASNQPQHF. CDR3 coding DNA: TGTGCCAGCAGCCAAGATGGGGCTAGCAATCAGCCCCAGCATTTT.